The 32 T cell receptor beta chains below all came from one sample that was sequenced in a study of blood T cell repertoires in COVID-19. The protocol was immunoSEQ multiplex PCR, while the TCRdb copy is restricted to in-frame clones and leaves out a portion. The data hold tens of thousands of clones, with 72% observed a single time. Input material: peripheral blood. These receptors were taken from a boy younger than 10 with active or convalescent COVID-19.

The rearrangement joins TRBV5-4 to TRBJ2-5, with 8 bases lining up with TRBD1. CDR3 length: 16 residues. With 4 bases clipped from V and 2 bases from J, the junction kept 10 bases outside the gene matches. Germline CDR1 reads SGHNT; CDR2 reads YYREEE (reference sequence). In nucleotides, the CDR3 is TGTGCCAGCAGCACCCTTCCGGGACAGGCACAAGAGACCCAGTACTTC. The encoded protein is CASSTLPGQAQETQYF. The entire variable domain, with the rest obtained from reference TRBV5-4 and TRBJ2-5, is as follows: ETGVTQSPTHLIKTRGQQVTLRCSSQSGHNTVSWYQQALGQGPQFIFQYYREEENGRGNFPPRFSGLQFPNYSSELNVNALELDDSALYLCASSTLPGQAQETQYFGPGTRLLVL.

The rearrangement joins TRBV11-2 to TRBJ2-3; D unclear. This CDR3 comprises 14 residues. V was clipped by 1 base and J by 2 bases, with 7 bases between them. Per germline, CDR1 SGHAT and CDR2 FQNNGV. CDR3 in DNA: TGTGCCAGCAGCTTAGGGGCAGCCACAGATACGCAGTATTTT. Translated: CASSLGAATDTQYF.

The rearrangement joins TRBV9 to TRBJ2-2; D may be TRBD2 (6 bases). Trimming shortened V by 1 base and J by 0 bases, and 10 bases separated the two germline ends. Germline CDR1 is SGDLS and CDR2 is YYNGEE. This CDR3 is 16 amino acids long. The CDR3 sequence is CASSVRGDANTGELFF. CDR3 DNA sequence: TGTGCCAGCAGCGTACGCGGGGACGCGAACACCGGGGAGCTGTTTTTT.

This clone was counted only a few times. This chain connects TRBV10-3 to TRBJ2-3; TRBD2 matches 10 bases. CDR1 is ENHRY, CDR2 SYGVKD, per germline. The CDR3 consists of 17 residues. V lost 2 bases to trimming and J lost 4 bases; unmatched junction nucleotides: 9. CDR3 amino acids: CAISEPLAGVPADTQYF. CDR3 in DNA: TGTGCCATCAGTGAGCCCCTAGCGGGGGTTCCAGCAGATACGCAGTATTTT.

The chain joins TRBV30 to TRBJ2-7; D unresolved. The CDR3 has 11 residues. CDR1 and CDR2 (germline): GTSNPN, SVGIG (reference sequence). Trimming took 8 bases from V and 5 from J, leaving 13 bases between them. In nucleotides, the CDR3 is TGTGCCGCCGCGGTCCCCAACGAGCAGTACTTC. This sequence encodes CAAAVPNEQYF.

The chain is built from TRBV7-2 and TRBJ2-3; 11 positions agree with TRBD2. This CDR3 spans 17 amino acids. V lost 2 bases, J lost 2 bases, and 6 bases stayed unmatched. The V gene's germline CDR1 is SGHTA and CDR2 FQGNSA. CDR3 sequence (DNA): TGTGCCAGCAGCTTAATAGGGACTAGCGGACTCACAGATACGCAGTATTTT. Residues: CASSLIGTSGLTDTQYF. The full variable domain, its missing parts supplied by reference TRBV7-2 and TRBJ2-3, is GAGVSQSPSNKVTEKGKDVELRCDPISGHTALYWYRQSLGQGLEFLIYFQGNSAPDKSGLPSDRFSAERTGGSVSTLTIQRTQQEDSAVYLCASSLIGTSGLTDTQYFGPGTRLTVL.

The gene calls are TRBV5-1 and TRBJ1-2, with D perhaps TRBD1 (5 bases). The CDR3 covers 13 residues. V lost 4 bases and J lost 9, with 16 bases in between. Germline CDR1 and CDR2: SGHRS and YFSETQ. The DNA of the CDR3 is TGCGCCAGCAGCCCCCCGACAGAAAACAGCTACACCTTC. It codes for CASSPPTENSYTF.

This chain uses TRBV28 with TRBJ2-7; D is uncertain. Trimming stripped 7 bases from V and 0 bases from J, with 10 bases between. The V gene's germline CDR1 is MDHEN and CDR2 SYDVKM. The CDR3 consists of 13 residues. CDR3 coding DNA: TGTGCCAGCATGAGCACGTCCTCCTACGAGCAGTACTTC. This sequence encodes CASMSTSSYEQYF.

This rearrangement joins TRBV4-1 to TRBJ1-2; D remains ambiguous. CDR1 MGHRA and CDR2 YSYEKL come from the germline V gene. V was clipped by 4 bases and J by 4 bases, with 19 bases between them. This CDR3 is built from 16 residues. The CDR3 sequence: CASSPQDYQVSYGYTF. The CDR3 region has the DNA TGCGCCAGCAGCCCCCAGGATTATCAGGTCTCCTATGGCTACACCTTC.

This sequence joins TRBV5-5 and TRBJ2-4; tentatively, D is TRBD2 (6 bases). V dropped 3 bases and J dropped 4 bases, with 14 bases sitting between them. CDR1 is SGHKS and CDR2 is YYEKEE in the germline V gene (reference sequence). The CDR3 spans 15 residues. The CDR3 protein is CASSWVSGGKNIQYF. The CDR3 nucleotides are TGTGCCAGCAGCTGGGTTAGCGGCGGTAAAAACATTCAGTACTTC.

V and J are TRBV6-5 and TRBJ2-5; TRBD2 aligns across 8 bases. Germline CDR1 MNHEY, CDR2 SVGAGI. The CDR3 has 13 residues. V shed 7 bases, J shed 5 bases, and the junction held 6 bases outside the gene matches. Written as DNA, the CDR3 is TGTGCCAGCACCGGCAGCGGGAGTGAGACCCAGTACTTC. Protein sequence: CASTGSGSETQYF.

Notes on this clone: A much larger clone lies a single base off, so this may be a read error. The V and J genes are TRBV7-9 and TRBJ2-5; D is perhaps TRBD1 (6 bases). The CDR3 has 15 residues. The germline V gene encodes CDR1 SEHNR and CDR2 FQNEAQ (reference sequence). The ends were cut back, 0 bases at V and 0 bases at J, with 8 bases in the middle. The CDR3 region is CASSLAGDNQETQYF. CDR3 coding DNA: TGTGCCAGCAGCTTAGCTGGGGACAACCAAGAGACCCAGTACTTC.

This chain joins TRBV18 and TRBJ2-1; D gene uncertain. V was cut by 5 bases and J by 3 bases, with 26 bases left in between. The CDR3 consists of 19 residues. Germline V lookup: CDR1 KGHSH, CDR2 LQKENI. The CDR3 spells CASSRLGPPFGSLYNEQFF. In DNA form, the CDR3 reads TGTGCCAGCTCAAGGCTTGGCCCCCCCTTCGGGTCGCTCTACAATGAGCAGTTCTTC. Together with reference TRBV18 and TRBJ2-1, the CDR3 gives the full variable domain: NAGVMQNPRHLVRRRGQEARLRCSPMKGHSHVYWYRQLPEEGLKFMVYLQKENIIDESGMPKERFSAEFPKEGPSILRIQQVVRGDSAAYFCASSRLGPPFGSLYNEQFFGPGTRLTVL.

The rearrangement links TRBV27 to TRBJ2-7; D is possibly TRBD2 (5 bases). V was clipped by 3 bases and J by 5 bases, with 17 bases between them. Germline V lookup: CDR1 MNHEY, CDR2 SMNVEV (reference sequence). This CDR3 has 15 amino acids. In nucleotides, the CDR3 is TGTGCCAGCAGTTTCATCGGGGTACAAGTCCACGAGCAGTACTTC. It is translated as CASSFIGVQVHEQYF.

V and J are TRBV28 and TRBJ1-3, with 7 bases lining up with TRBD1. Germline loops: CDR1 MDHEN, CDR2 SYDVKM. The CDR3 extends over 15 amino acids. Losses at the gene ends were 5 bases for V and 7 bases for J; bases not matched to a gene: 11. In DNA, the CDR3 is TGTGCCAGCAGTCTCCCTAACAGGGGCTATAACACCATATATTTT. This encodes CASSLPNRGYNTIYF.

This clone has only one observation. CDR3 nucleotides: TGTGCCAGCAGCTTAGGACAGGGAGGATTCTATGGCTACACCTTC. Protein sequence: CASSLGQGGFYGYTF. The rearrangement uses TRBV5-4 and TRBJ1-2, with TRBD1 matching 8 bases. J gave up 4 bases and V 2 bases, and 7 bases lay outside the gene matches. Germline CDR1 is SGHNT and CDR2 is YYREEE (reference sequence). This CDR3 has 15 amino acids. The whole variable domain, filled in from reference TRBV5-4 and TRBJ1-2, reads ETGVTQSPTHLIKTRGQQVTLRCSSQSGHNTVSWYQQALGQGPQFIFQYYREEENGRGNFPPRFSGLQFPNYSSELNVNALELDDSALYLCASSLGQGGFYGYTFGSGTRLTVV.

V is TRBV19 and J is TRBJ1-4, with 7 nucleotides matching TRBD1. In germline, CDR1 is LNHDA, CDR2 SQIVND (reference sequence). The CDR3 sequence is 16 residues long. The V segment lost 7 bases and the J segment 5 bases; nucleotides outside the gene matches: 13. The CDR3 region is CASKTSRGQRNEKLFF. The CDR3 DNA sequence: TGTGCCAGTAAAACCTCCCGGGGACAGAGGAATGAAAAACTGTTTTTT.

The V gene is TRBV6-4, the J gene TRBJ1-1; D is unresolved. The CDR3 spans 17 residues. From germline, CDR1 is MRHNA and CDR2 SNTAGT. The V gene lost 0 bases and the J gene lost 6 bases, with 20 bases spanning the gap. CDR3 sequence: CASSDSGGQVGSSEAFF. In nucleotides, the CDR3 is TGTGCCAGCAGTGACTCCGGAGGGCAAGTAGGGAGCTCTGAAGCTTTCTTT.

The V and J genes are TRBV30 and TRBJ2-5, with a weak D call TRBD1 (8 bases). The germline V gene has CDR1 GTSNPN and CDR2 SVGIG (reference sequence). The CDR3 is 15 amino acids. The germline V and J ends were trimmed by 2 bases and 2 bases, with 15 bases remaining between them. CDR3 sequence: CAWSRGDRLQETQYF. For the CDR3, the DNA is TGTGCCTGGAGTCGGGGGGACAGGCTACAAGAGACCCAGTACTTC.

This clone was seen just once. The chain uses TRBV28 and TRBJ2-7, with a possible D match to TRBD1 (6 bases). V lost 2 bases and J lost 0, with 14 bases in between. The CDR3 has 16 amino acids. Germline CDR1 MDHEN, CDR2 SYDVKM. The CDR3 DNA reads TGTGCCAGCAGTTTACTAGGGACACCGAGCTCCTACGAGCAGTACTTC. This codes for CASSLLGTPSSYEQYF.

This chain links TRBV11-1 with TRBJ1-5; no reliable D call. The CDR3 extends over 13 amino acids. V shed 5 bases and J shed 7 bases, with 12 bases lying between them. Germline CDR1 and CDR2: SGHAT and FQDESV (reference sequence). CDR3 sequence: CASSLNLNQPQHF. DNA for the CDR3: TGTGCCAGCAGCCTAAACCTGAACCAGCCCCAGCATTTT.

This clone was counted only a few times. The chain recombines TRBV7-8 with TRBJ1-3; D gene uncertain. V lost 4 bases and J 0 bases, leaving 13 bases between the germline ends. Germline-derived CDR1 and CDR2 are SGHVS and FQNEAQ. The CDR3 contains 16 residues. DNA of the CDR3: TGTGCCAGCAGCTCAACAAGAAACCCCTCTGGAAACACCATATATTTT. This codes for CASSSTRNPSGNTIYF.

The CDR3 bases are TGTGCCAGCAGTTATTCGGTGCCTAGCGGGAGGGCCAGGGCAGATACGCAGTATTTT. It specifies CASSYSVPSGRARADTQYF. This chain uses TRBV6-2 or TRBV6-3 with TRBJ2-3, with 12 positions matching TRBD2. Germline CDR1 MNHEY, CDR2 SVGEGT. The V and J ends lost 3 bases and 4 bases, in that order; junction bases with no gene match: 14. The CDR3 spans 19 residues.

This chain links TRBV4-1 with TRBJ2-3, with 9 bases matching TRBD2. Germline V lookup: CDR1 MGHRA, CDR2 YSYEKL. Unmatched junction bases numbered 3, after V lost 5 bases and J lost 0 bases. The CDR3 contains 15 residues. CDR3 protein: CASSSGLASTDTQYF. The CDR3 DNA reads TGCGCCAGCAGCTCGGGACTAGCAAGCACAGATACGCAGTATTTT.

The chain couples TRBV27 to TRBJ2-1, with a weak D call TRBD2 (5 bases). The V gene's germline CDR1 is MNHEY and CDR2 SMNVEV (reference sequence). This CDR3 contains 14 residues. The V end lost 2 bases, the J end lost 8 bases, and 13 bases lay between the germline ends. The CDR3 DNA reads TGTGCCAGCAGTTTAGGGATGAGGGCTTATGAGCAGTTCTTC. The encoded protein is CASSLGMRAYEQFF.

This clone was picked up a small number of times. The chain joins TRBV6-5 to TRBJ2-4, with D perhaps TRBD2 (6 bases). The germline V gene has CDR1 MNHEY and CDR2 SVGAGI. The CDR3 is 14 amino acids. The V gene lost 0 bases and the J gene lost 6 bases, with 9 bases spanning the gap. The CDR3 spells CASSYSSGGNIQYF. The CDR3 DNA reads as TGTGCCAGCAGTTACTCTTCCGGGGGAAACATTCAGTACTTC.

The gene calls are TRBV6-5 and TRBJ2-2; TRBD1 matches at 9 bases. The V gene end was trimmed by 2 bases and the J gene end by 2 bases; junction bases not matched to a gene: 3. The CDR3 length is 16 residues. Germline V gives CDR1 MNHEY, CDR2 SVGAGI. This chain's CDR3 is CASSYLDRGNTGELFF. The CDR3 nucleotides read TGTGCCAGCAGTTACCTGGACAGGGGAAACACCGGGGAGCTGTTTTTT.

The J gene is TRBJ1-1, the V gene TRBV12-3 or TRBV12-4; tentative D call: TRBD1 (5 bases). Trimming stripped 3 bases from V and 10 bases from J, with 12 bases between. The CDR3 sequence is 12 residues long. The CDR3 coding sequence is TGTGCCAGCAGTTTTTCCGAGCAGGGAGCTTTCTTT. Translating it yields CASSFSEQGAFF.

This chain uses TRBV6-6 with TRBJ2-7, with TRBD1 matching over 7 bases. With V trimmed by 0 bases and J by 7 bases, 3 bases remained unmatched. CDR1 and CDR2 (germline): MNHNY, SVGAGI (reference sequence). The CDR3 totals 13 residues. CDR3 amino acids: CASSYSTGLEQYV. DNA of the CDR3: TGTGCCAGCAGTTACTCGACAGGGTTAGAGCAGTACGTC.

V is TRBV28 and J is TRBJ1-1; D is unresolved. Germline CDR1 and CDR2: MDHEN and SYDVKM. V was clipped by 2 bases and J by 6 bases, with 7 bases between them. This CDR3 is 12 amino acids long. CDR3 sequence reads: CASSLVIAEAFF. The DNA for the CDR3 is TGTGCCAGCAGTTTAGTAATAGCTGAAGCTTTCTTT.

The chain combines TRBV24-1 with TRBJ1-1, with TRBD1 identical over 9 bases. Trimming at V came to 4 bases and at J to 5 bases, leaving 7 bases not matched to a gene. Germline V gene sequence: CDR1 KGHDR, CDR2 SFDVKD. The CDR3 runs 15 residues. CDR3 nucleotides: TGTGCCACCAGTGACAACGGACAGGGGTTAACTGAAGCTTTCTTT. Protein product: CATSDNGQGLTEAFF.

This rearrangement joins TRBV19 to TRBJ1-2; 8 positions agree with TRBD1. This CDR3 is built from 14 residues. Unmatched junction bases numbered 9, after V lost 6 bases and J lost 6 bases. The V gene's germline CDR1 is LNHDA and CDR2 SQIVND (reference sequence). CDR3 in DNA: TGTGCCAGTAGCGCTCAGGACAGGGAGAATGGCTACACCTTC. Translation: CASSAQDRENGYTF.